These 5 T cell receptor beta chains originate from one sample sequenced in a study of blood T cell repertoires in COVID-19. Generated by immunoSEQ multiplex PCR, the TCRdb table keeps only in-frame clones and is missing some. The table includes approximately 270,000 clones, around 89% detected once. The sequencing sample was made of peripheral blood. All receptors derive from a man younger than 45 with acute or convalescent COVID-19.

This clone was seen just once. V and J are TRBV28 and TRBJ1-5; 7 bases fit TRBD1. J lost 4 bases, V lost 11 bases, and 8 bases had no gene match. Germline CDR1 reads MDHEN; CDR2 reads SYDVKM. This CDR3 is built from 13 residues. Here the CDR3 reads CAVTTGWNQPQHF. For the CDR3, the DNA is TGTGCCGTTACGACAGGGTGGAATCAGCCCCAGCATTTT.

The CDR3 sequence: CASTSGGDNSPLHF. CDR3 bases: TGCGCCAGCACCTCTGGGGGGGATAATTCACCCCTCCACTTT. The chain couples TRBV5-1 to TRBJ1-6; possible D gene TRBD1, 5 bases. The V end was cut by 6 bases, the J end by 5 bases, with 12 bases between. Per germline, CDR1 SGHRS and CDR2 YFSETQ. The CDR3 is 14 amino acids.

The chain employs TRBV28 and TRBJ1-1; TRBD1 matches at 11 bases. The CDR3 covers 16 residues. The germline CDR1 and CDR2 sequences are MDHEN and SYDVKM. V shed 5 bases, J shed 11 bases, and the junction held 16 bases outside the gene matches. The CDR3 DNA reads as TGTGCCAGCAGTAAACAATTAACCGGGACAGGGGGACTCGCTTTCTTT. The encoded protein is CASSKQLTGTGGLAFF.

The rearrangement uses TRBV3-1 (or the pseudogene TRBV3-2) and TRBJ1-1, with D perhaps TRBD1 (5 bases). The CDR3 is 14 amino acids. Germline V gene sequence: CDR1 LGHDT, CDR2 YNNKEL (reference sequence). The V end was cut by 5 bases, the J end by 4 bases, with 14 bases between. This CDR3 reads CASSDWGGSTEAFF. The CDR3 DNA follows: TGTGCCAGCAGCGACTGGGGCGGGAGCACTGAAGCTTTCTTT.

V and J are TRBV18 and TRBJ1-4, with 9 bases fitting TRBD1. Trimming removed 6 bases from V and 5 bases from J; junction bases left unmatched: 4. Germline V gives CDR1 KGHSH, CDR2 LQKENI. CDR3 length: 14 amino acids. As DNA, the CDR3 is TGTGCCAGCTCCGGACAGGGGCTCAATGAAAAACTGTTTTTT. Protein sequence: CASSGQGLNEKLFF.